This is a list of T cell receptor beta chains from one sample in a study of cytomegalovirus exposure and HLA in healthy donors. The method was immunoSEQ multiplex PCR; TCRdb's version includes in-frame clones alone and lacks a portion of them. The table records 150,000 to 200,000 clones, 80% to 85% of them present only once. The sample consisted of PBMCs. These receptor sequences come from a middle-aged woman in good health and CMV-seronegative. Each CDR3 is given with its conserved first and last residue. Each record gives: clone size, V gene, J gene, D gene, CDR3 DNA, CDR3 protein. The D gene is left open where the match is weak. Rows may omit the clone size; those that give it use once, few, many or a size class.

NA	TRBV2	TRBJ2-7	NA	TGTGCCAGCAGTGAACAATCGGGGTCCCCTTACGAGCAGTACTTC	CASSEQSGSPYEQYF
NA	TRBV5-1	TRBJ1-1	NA	TGCGCCAGCGGGAGGGGGGACACTGAAGCTTTCTTT	CASGRGDTEAFF
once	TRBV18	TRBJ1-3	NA	TGTGCCAGCTCACCGCAGCAAGCTGGGAGTGGAAACACCATATATTTT	CASSPQQAGSGNTIYF
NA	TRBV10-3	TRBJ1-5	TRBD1	TGTGCCATCAGGGCTGGACAGGACGGGAGCAATCAGCCCCAGCATTTT	CAIRAGQDGSNQPQHF
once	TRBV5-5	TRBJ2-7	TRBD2	TGTGCCAGCAGCTTGGCCTCCGGGACTAGCGGGAGGGCCTACGAGCAGTACTTC	CASSLASGTSGRAYEQYF
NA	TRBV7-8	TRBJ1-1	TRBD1	TGTGCCAGCAGCTTAGGAGACAGGGTAGCTTTCTTT	CASSLGDRVAFF
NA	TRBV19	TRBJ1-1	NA	TGTGCCAGTAGTATGATGGGGAGAGCGAACACTGAAGCTTTCTTT	CASSMMGRANTEAFF
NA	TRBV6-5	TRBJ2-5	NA	TGTGCCAGCAGTTACACCGACTGGGGCGCAGAGACCCAGTACTTC	CASSYTDWGAETQYF
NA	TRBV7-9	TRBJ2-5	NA	TGTGCCAGCAGCTCCCTTAGCGGGACCCAGTACTTC	CASSSLSGTQYF
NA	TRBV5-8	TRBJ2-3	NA	TGTGCCAGCAGTGCCCCCCTCGGGCGGGGAAGCACAGATACGCAGTATTTT	CASSAPLGRGSTDTQYF
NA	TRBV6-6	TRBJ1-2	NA	TGTGCCAGCAGTGGGGGAGGTGGGGCAACGATCTATGGCTACACCTTC	CASSGGGGATIYGYTF
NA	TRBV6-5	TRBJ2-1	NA	TGTGCCAGCAGTACCCGGACAGCTTCCTACAATGAGCAGTTCTTC	CASSTRTASYNEQFF
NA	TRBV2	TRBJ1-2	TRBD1	TGTGCCAGCAGGGTACAGGGGAATGGCTACACCTTC	CASRVQGNGYTF
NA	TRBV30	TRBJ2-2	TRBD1	TGTGCCTGGAGTGCCGGGACAGGGGGTCCCGGGGAGCTGTTTTTT	CAWSAGTGGPGELFF
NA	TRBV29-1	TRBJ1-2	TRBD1	TGCAGCGTTGAACAGGGGACAGGGGGCTATGGCTACACCTTC	CSVEQGTGGYGYTF
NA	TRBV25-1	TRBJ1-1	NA	TGTGCCAGCACCGCGGGAGTTTCGAACACTGAAGCTTTCTTT	CASTAGVSNTEAFF
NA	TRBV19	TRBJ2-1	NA	TGTGCCACCGCCGGTGACGGGAGTCAGATCTACAATGAGCAGTTCTTC	CATAGDGSQIYNEQFF